This T cell receptor (beta chain) is drawn from a study of regulatory T cells in long-lasting Graves disease. Time point: newly diagnosed GD, antithyroid drugs for less than 3 months. PBMC-extracted RNA yielded the TCR library. To make TCR beta libraries, researchers used iRepertoire HTBI primers and Arm-PCR of CDR3 regions. TCRdb used MiXCR to reprocess the multiplex PCR reads, holding one entry per CDR3 protein. The sample has a few hundred thousand distinct CDR3 sequences; roughly 15% are singletons. The sample holds many counts of this clonotype. V lost 1 base to trimming and J lost 11 bases, with 14 bases between them. There are 13 residues in the CDR3. The germline V gene encodes CDR1 SEHNR and CDR2 FQNEAQ (reference sequence). A further study also used this sample, focusing on T cells in Graves' hyperthyroidism and ophthalmopathy. That paper adds: Stable Graves' hyperthyroidism meant no ophthalmopathy progression within 18 months. Most clonotypes expanded in thyroid above 0.001 were likewise present in blood.

The gene calls are TRBV7-9 and TRBJ1-1, with D perhaps matching TRBD1 (6 bases). The TCR comes from a woman between 40 and 50 years old with Graves disease. This specimen was peripheral blood mononuclear cells (PBMCs), taken at new diagnosis, from a patient treated with antithyroid drugs. CDR3: CASSLVTGNYAFF. CDR3 coding DNA: TGTGCCAGCAGCTTAGTCACAGGGAATTATGCTTTCTTT.